Each of the 7 T cell receptor beta chains below was sequenced from the same sample in a study of tumour-infiltrating T cells in Burkitt lymphoma. Produced via immunoSEQ multiplex PCR; TCRdb's table is partial and in-frame only. The sample includes 46,000 or so clones, 30% to 40% of them seen just once. Source material: tumor tissue. The receptors were sampled from a human donor with Burkitt lymphoma.

There are a few counts of this clone. V gene TRBV7-9 combines with J gene TRBJ2-2; D is possibly TRBD2 (6 bases). V lost 5 bases and J lost 0, with 13 bases in between. The CDR3 is made up of 16 amino acids. Germline V gives CDR1 SEHNR, CDR2 FQNEAQ (reference sequence). Here the CDR3 DNA reads TGTGCCAGCAGCCTGGCGCGGGGAACGAACACCGGGGAGCTGTTTTTT. Encoded protein: CASSLARGTNTGELFF.

This clone has only a few counts. V and J are TRBV4-3 and TRBJ1-1; D may be TRBD1 (6 bases). Trimming shortened V by 0 bases and J by 5 bases, and 7 bases separated the two germline ends. CDR1 is LGHNA and CDR2 is YSLEER in the germline V gene. This CDR3 has 13 residues. CDR3 nucleotides: TGCGCCAGCAGCCAAGAAGGGGGTACTGAAGCTTTCTTT. Translating it yields CASSQEGGTEAFF.

The genes are TRBV7-9 and TRBJ2-3; the D gene is possibly TRBD2 (6 bases). The CDR3 contains 13 residues. The germline CDR1 and CDR2 sequences are SEHNR and FQNEAQ (reference sequence). The ends were cut back, 3 bases at V and 4 bases at J, with 8 bases in the middle. The CDR3 nucleotides read TGTGCCAGCAGCTTGGGGGGTGCAGATACGCAGTATTTT. Its protein product is CASSLGGADTQYF.

The table lists this clone with a few counts. This rearrangement joins TRBV4-2 to TRBJ1-5, with a tentative D call TRBD1 (5 bases). The CDR3 is 15 residues long. V was cut by 4 bases and J by 6 bases, with 16 bases left in between. CDR1 and CDR2 from the germline V gene are LGHNA and YNFKEQ. The CDR3 DNA sequence: TGTGCCAGCAGCCGATCGGACAAGCGGTTTCAGCCCCAGCATTTT. Protein: CASSRSDKRFQPQHF.

This clone appeared a few times. The chain is built from TRBV29-1 and TRBJ2-6, with D unresolved. Germline loops: CDR1 SQVTM, CDR2 ANQGSEA. This CDR3 is built from 14 residues. V was pared by 1 base and J by 0 bases, with 4 bases between. Written as DNA, the CDR3 is TGCAGCGTTGAAGGAATCTCTGGGGCCAACGTCCTGACTTTC. Residues: CSVEGISGANVLTF.

This clone was counted a few times. The chain has TRBV5-4 and TRBJ1-1; 7 bases match TRBD1. V trimming: 2 bases; J trimming: 4 bases; junction bases outside the gene matches: 2. This CDR3 has 13 amino acids. Per the germline V gene, CDR1 is SGHNT and CDR2 is YYREEE (reference sequence). The DNA of the CDR3 is TGTGCCAGCAGCTTAGGGGGCGTCACTGAAGCTTTCTTT. It specifies CASSLGGVTEAFF.

The chain recombines TRBV5-1 with TRBJ1-3; tentative D call: TRBD1 (5 bases). This CDR3 has 15 amino acids. Germline-derived CDR1 and CDR2 are SGHRS and YFSETQ. Trimming removed 0 bases from V and 0 bases from J, with 7 bases in between. Written as DNA, the CDR3 is TGCGCCAGCAGCTTGGCCGGGACCTCTGGAAACACCATATATTTT. This sequence encodes CASSLAGTSGNTIYF.